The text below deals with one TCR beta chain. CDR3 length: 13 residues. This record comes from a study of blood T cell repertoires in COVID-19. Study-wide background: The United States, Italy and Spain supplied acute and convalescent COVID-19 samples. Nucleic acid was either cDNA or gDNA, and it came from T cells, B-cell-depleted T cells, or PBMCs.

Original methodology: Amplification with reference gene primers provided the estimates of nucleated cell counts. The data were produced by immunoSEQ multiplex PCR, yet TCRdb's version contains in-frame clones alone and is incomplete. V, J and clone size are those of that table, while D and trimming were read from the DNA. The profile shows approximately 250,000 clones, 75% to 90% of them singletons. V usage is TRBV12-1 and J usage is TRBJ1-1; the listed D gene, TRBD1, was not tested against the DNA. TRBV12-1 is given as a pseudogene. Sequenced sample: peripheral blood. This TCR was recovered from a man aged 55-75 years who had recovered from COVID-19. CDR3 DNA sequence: TGTGCCACCACGACAGGGGGACACACTGAAGCTTTCTTT. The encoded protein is CATTTGGHTEAFF.